The rows below give T cell receptor beta chains drawn from one sample of a study of blood T cell repertoires in COVID-19. Using immunoSEQ multiplex PCR, the repertoire was profiled, and TCRdb retains in-frame clones only, with some absent. The sample lists 250,000 to 350,000 clones, around 83% seen once, with 0.95% to 1.5% in the top ten. Sequencing used peripheral blood. The origin of the receptors is a woman in her fifties or sixties with acute or convalescent COVID-19. Both conserved end residues are part of each CDR3. Each record gives: CDR3 protein, J gene, clone size, V gene. Clone size appears in some rows only: once, few, many, or a class for an expanded clone.

cdr3_aa: CATGTGGTLHF; j_call: TRBJ1-6; clone_size: NA; v_call: TRBV10-3
cdr3_aa: CASSWDRWAPLHF; j_call: TRBJ1-6; clone_size: NA; v_call: TRBV6-5
cdr3_aa: CASSRGFFTEAFF; j_call: TRBJ1-1; clone_size: NA; v_call: TRBV11-2
cdr3_aa: CAISDRSSGNTIYF; j_call: TRBJ1-3; clone_size: NA; v_call: TRBV10-3
cdr3_aa: CATSGQENEKLFF; j_call: TRBJ1-4; clone_size: once; v_call: TRBV19
cdr3_aa: CSVESGSGNSPLHF; j_call: TRBJ1-6; clone_size: NA; v_call: TRBV29-1
cdr3_aa: CASRVTQGSTDTQYF; j_call: TRBJ2-3; clone_size: NA; v_call: TRBV2
cdr3_aa: CASVVRGTGELFF; j_call: TRBJ2-2; clone_size: NA; v_call: TRBV28
cdr3_aa: CASSFGTGGDYGYTF; j_call: TRBJ1-2; clone_size: NA; v_call: TRBV7-2
cdr3_aa: CASSSGSLNTEAFF; j_call: TRBJ1-1; clone_size: NA; v_call: TRBV7-9
cdr3_aa: CASSPWGGSEQYF; j_call: TRBJ2-7; clone_size: NA; v_call: TRBV5-4
cdr3_aa: CASSVDRGNTGELFF; j_call: TRBJ2-2; clone_size: NA; v_call: TRBV9
cdr3_aa: CAYSILGYEQYF; j_call: TRBJ2-7; clone_size: NA; v_call: TRBV30
cdr3_aa: CASSSRSQEDSPLHF; j_call: TRBJ1-6; clone_size: NA; v_call: TRBV9
cdr3_aa: CASSLGGQGMVTEAFF; j_call: TRBJ1-1; clone_size: NA; v_call: TRBV5-4
cdr3_aa: CASPPGTYSYNEQFF; j_call: TRBJ2-1; clone_size: NA; v_call: TRBV6-5
cdr3_aa: CATSRGGELFF; j_call: TRBJ2-2; clone_size: NA; v_call: TRBV24-1
cdr3_aa: CASSQGTPAAAFF; j_call: TRBJ1-1; clone_size: NA; v_call: TRBV3-1/TRBV3-2
cdr3_aa: CASSPGLSDGFSGNTIYF; j_call: TRBJ1-3; clone_size: few; v_call: TRBV5-1
cdr3_aa: CASSTRTGGKGYTF; j_call: TRBJ1-2; clone_size: NA; v_call: TRBV5-4
cdr3_aa: CASSQGDTYSGNTIYF; j_call: TRBJ1-3; clone_size: NA; v_call: TRBV3-1/TRBV3-2
cdr3_aa: CASSPSRTGNQPQHF; j_call: TRBJ1-5; clone_size: NA; v_call: TRBV6-2/TRBV6-3
cdr3_aa: CAWSPLPTGDQPQHF; j_call: TRBJ1-5; clone_size: NA; v_call: TRBV30
cdr3_aa: CASSQYGGTDTQYF; j_call: TRBJ2-3; clone_size: NA; v_call: TRBV4-1
cdr3_aa: CASSPQGTEAFF; j_call: TRBJ1-1; clone_size: NA; v_call: TRBV12-3/TRBV12-4
cdr3_aa: CASSADGTPYGYTF; j_call: TRBJ1-2; clone_size: NA; v_call: TRBV6-4
cdr3_aa: CASSYKQGMGTEAFF; j_call: TRBJ1-1; clone_size: NA; v_call: TRBV7-6
cdr3_aa: CASSSSPDRFSYNEQFF; j_call: TRBJ2-1; clone_size: NA; v_call: TRBV7-9
cdr3_aa: CASSPPGGTSGSRETQYF; j_call: TRBJ2-5; clone_size: NA; v_call: TRBV18
cdr3_aa: CASSLQGGYTF; j_call: TRBJ1-2; clone_size: few; v_call: TRBV6-6
cdr3_aa: CASRGASGEGSKNIQYF; j_call: TRBJ2-4; clone_size: few; v_call: TRBV2
cdr3_aa: CAITQGLDQPQHF; j_call: TRBJ1-5; clone_size: NA; v_call: TRBV10-3
cdr3_aa: CASTRLDRNGYEQYF; j_call: TRBJ2-7; clone_size: NA; v_call: TRBV6-5
cdr3_aa: CAWRRKTDRGPTEAFF; j_call: TRBJ1-1; clone_size: NA; v_call: TRBV30
cdr3_aa: CASSRLADEQFF; j_call: TRBJ2-1; clone_size: NA; v_call: TRBV6-5
cdr3_aa: CSVDSRGGIVTEAFF; j_call: TRBJ1-1; clone_size: NA; v_call: TRBV29-1
cdr3_aa: CASSAGRQNTEAFF; j_call: TRBJ1-1; clone_size: NA; v_call: TRBV7-2
cdr3_aa: CASSFSGVRGGYGYTF; j_call: TRBJ1-2; clone_size: NA; v_call: TRBV5-1
cdr3_aa: CASSQGRGISGELFF; j_call: TRBJ2-2; clone_size: NA; v_call: TRBV3-1/TRBV3-2
cdr3_aa: CAWSVGGMAGELFF; j_call: TRBJ2-2; clone_size: NA; v_call: TRBV30
cdr3_aa: CASSRGASKGQETQYF; j_call: TRBJ2-5; clone_size: few; v_call: TRBV5-4